The sequence of this T cell receptor beta chain was determined in a study of T cells in Graves' hyperthyroidism and ophthalmopathy. Points from the study as a whole: Ophthalmopathy was model-predicted a median around 6.7 months pre-onset.

Amplification yielded TCR beta CDR3 regions, with RNA transcripts as the source. With the HTBI primer set, the TCR CDR3 went through a first round of RT-PCR. One entry per CDR3 protein results from TCRdb running MiXCR on the multiplex PCR reads. The table includes around 530,000 distinct CDR3 sequences, about a sixth detected once. V lost 0 bases and J lost 7; bases outside the gene matches: 7. Germline CDR1 and CDR2: MNHNY and SVGAGI (reference sequence). The CDR3 totals 16 residues. As to this clonotype: Antigen: not known.

Patients were excluded because of uncontrolled infection, other autoimmune disease, pregnancy or lactation. The source material was blood. This sequence joins TRBV6-6 and TRBJ1-2; 11 bases align to TRBD1. This receptor was identified in a woman aged 18-30 years with Graves' ophthalmopathy. The CDR3 region is CASSYSSGQGATGYTF. CDR3 nucleotides: TGTGCCAGCAGTTACTCTTCAGGACAGGGGGCAACTGGCTACACCTTC.